This T cell receptor beta chain was identified in a study of blood T cell repertoires in COVID-19. Sequencing was performed with immunoSEQ multiplex PCR; in TCRdb, only in-frame clones are kept and a portion is missing. The profile shows roughly 100,000 clones, roughly 87% of them singletons. V shed 0 bases and J shed 0 bases, with 9 bases lying between them. Germline assignment: CDR1 KGHDR and CDR2 SFDVKD. The CDR3 runs to 16 residues. The receptor was isolated from a human donor in a cohort sampled during active COVID-19. The chain is built from TRBV24-1 and TRBJ2-3; D uncertain. What was sequenced was peripheral blood. This CDR3 is CATSDLKETSTDTQYF. The CDR3 DNA sequence: TGTGCCACCAGTGATTTGAAGGAGACTAGCACAGATACGCAGTATTTT.